This T cell receptor beta chain came from a study of cytomegalovirus exposure and HLA in healthy donors. Study-wide results and caveats: Later genetic work tied a missense DCLRE1C variant to beta-chain V and J trimming.

The study ran its PCR with 60 Vbeta and 13 Jbeta primers. Generated by immunoSEQ multiplex PCR, the TCRdb table keeps only in-frame clones and is missing some. This table holds 140,000 to 150,000 clones, 70% found once. With V trimmed by 6 bases and J by 3 bases, 8 bases remained unmatched. CDR3 size: 15 residues. CDR1 and CDR2 (germline): MNHNY, SVGAGI (reference sequence). As for this clone: Its matching antigen is unknown.

Sequencing input: PBMCs. The clonotype was recovered from a woman between 55 and 75 years old in good health and CMV-seropositive. The chain uses TRBV6-6 and TRBJ1-2; 9 bases are a match to TRBD1. Written as DNA, the CDR3 is TGTGCCAGCAGGACCACGGGACAGGGTGACTATGGCTACACCTTC. Its translation is CASRTTGQGDYGYTF.